This T cell receptor (beta chain) was profiled in a study of cytomegalovirus exposure and HLA in healthy donors. Whole-study context: One earlier analysis, a look at around 180 million T cells, found fewer than 140 million unique TCR beta sequences. As released early, the data held about 85 million unique TCRs from HLA-typed donors.

This CDR3 spans 13 amino acids. Germline V gene lookup returns CDR1 SGHTA and CDR2 FQGNSA. This clone has only a few counts. The junction departs from germline at one end; a sequencing error may be responsible. Primers included in the PCR were 60 Vbeta and 13 Jbeta primers. Method: immunoSEQ multiplex PCR; TCRdb's copy keeps in-frame clones and lacks some. The sample holds some 160,000 clones, over 60% seen once. Material: PBMCs. This chain connects TRBV7-2 to TRBJ2-7, with 12 bases lining up with TRBD2. The clonotype was recovered from a man aged 35-49 years in good health and CMV-seronegative. The CDR3 sequence is CASSLAGGGEQYF. The CDR3 nucleotides read TGTGCCAGCAGCCTAGCGGGGGGGGGCGAGCAGTACTTC.